This T cell receptor (beta chain) originates from a study of T cell changes during pregnancy in multiple sclerosis. CDR1 and CDR2 from the germline V gene are MDHEN and SYDVKM. V lost 3 bases and J 0 bases, leaving 6 bases between the germline ends. CDR3 size: 15 residues. Sequencing was performed with immunoSEQ multiplex PCR; in TCRdb, only in-frame clones are kept and a portion is missing. The sample contains 39,000 or so clones, almost 95% of which appear only once. The rearrangement links TRBV28 to TRBJ2-6; D may be TRBD1 (5 bases). The source was CD8+ T cells from peripheral blood mononuclear cells, collected in the third trimester of pregnancy. The source of this sequence is a female donor with multiple sclerosis, enrolled in a pregnancy study. Here the CDR3 reads CASSLGLSGANVLTF. Written as DNA, the CDR3 is TGTGCCAGCAGTTTGGGGCTCTCTGGGGCCAACGTCCTGACTTTC.